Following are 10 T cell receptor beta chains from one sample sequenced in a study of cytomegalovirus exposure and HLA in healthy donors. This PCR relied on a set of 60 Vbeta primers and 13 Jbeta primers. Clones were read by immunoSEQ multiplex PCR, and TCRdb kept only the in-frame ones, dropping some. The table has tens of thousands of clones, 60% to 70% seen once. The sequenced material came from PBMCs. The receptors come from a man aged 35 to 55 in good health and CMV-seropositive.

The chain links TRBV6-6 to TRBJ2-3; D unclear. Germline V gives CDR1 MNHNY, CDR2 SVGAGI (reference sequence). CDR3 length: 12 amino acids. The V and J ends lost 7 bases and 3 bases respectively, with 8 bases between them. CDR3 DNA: TGTGCCAGCAAGCGTAGTACAGATACGCAGTATTTT. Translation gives CASKRSTDTQYF.

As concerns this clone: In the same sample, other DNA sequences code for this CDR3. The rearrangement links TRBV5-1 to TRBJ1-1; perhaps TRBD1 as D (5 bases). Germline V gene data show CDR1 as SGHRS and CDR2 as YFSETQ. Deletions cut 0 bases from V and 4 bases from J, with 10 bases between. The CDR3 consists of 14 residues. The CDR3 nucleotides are TGCGCCAGCAGCTTGGGGGGCGGGGGCACTGAAGCTTTCTTT. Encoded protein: CASSLGGGGTEAFF.

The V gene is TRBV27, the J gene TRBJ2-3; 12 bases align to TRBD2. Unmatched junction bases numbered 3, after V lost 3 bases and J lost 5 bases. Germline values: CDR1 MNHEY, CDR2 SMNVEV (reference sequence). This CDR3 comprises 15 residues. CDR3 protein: CASSFTSGRLDTQYF. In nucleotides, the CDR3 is TGTGCCAGCAGTTTTACTAGCGGGAGGTTAGATACGCAGTATTTT.

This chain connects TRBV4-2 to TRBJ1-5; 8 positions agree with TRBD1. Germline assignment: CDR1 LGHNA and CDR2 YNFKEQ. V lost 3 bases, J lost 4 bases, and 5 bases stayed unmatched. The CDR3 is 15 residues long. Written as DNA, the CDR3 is TGTGCCAGCAGCCACCTACAGGGGGGGAATCAGCCCCAGCATTTT. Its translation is CASSHLQGGNQPQHF.

The CDR3 region is CASSRPTGSYGYTF. CDR3 DNA sequence: TGTGCCAGCAGCCGCCCGACAGGGAGCTATGGCTACACCTTC. The chain joins TRBV5-6 to TRBJ1-2; the match to TRBD1 covers 7 bases. CDR3 length: 14 amino acids. Germline V gene sequence: CDR1 SGHDT, CDR2 YYEEEE. V shed 4 bases and J 4 bases; nucleotides not matched to a gene: 7.

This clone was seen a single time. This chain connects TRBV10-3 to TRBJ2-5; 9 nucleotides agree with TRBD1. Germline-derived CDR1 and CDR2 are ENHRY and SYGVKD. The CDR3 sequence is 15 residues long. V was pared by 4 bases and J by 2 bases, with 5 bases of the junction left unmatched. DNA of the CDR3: TGTGCCATCAGTGTGGGGGACAGGGCACAAGAGACCCAGTACTTC. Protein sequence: CAISVGDRAQETQYF.

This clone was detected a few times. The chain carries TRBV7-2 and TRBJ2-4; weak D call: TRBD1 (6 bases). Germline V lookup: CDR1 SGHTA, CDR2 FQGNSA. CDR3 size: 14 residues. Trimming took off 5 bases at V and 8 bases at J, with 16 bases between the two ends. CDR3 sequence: CASSQDSPADIQYF. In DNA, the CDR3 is TGTGCCAGCAGCCAGGACAGTCCGGCGGACATTCAGTACTTC. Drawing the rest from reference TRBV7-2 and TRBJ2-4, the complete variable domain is GAGVSQSPSNKVTEKGKDVELRCDPISGHTALYWYRQSLGQGLEFLIYFQGNSAPDKSGLPSDRFSAERTGGSVSTLTIQRTQQEDSAVYLCASSQDSPADIQYFGAGTRLSVL.

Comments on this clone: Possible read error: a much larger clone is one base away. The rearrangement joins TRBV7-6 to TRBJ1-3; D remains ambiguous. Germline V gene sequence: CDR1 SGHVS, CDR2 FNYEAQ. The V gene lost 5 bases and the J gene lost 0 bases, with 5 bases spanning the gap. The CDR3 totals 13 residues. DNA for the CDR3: TGTGCCAGCAGCCACGGCTCTGGAAACACCATATATTTT. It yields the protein CASSHGSGNTIYF.

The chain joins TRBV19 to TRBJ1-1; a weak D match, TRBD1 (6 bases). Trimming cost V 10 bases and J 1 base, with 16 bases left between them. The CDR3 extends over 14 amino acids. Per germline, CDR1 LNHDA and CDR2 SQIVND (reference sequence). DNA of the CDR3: TGTGCCACCTCACCTCAGGGGCAGAACACTGAAGCTTTCTTT. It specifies CATSPQGQNTEAFF.

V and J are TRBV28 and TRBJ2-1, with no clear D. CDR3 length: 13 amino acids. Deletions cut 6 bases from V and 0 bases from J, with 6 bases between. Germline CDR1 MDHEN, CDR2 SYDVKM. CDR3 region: CASSFSSYNEQFF. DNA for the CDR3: TGTGCCAGCAGCTTCAGCTCCTACAATGAGCAGTTCTTC.